Following are 12 T cell receptor beta chains from one sample sequenced in a study of control samples from healthy donors and cancer patients. TCRdb's table, derived via immunoSEQ multiplex PCR, lists solely in-frame clones and lacks some. The sample consists of about 130,000 clones, around 90% of them appearing once. Sequenced material: blood. These receptor sequences come from a man younger than 35 in good health.

The rearrangement joins TRBV7-2 to TRBJ1-2; no firm D call. The CDR3 sequence is 13 residues long. V lost 2 bases, J lost 4 bases, and 8 bases lay in between. The germline CDR1 and CDR2 sequences are SGHTA and FQGNSA. The CDR3 DNA follows: TGTGCCAGCAGCTTAATTGGGAGCTATGGCTACACCTTC. Protein product: CASSLIGSYGYTF.

V is TRBV19 and J is TRBJ2-3; perhaps TRBD1 as D (6 bases). V was cut by 5 bases and J by 8 bases, with 14 bases left in between. The germline V gene has CDR1 LNHDA and CDR2 SQIVND (reference sequence). The CDR3 consists of 13 residues. The CDR3 protein is CASSLRDMGTQYF. In nucleotides, the CDR3 is TGTGCCAGTAGTCTCCGGGACATGGGTACGCAGTATTTT.

The chain employs TRBV14 and TRBJ1-2, with D hard to call. The V end was cut by 5 bases, the J end by 0 bases, with 10 bases between. This CDR3 contains 14 residues. Germline CDR1 and CDR2: SGHDN and FVKESK. In nucleotides, the CDR3 is TGTGCCAGCAGCGATTTGCGTACTAACTATGGCTACACCTTC. This translates into CASSDLRTNYGYTF.

The CDR3, as DNA: TGCGCCAGCAGCTTGGAGGGGTCCACTGAAGCTTTCTTT. Amino acids: CASSLEGSTEAFF. This chain uses TRBV5-1 with TRBJ1-1; possible D gene TRBD1, 5 bases. Trimming removed 0 bases at V and 4 bases at J, with 7 bases between. Germline values: CDR1 SGHRS, CDR2 YFSETQ. CDR3 length equals 13 residues.

The chain employs TRBV25-1 and TRBJ2-7, with TRBD1 as a possible D gene (5 bases). The CDR3 has 15 residues. V shed 5 bases and J shed 0 bases, with 14 bases lying between them. Germline loops: CDR1 MGHDK, CDR2 SYGVNS. CDR3 DNA sequence: TGTGCCAGCAGTTTAGGGGTCCAAGCCTCCTACGAGCAGTACGTC. Translation: CASSLGVQASYEQYV.

This clone was observed a single time. The CDR3 protein is CASKESNQPQHF. CDR3 DNA: TGTGCCAGCAAGGAGAGCAATCAGCCCCAGCATTTT. This chain uses TRBV28 with TRBJ1-5; D is undetermined. V lost 7 bases to trimming and J lost 1 base, with 5 bases between them. CDR1 and CDR2 from the germline V gene are MDHEN and SYDVKM. The length of the CDR3 is 12 residues.

The rearrangement joins TRBV7-2 to TRBJ2-2; no clear D. This CDR3 is built from 13 residues. V gave up 1 base and J gave up 7 bases, with 7 bases separating them. CDR1 is SGHTA, CDR2 FQGNSA, per germline. The CDR3 DNA reads TGTGCCAGCAGCTTAGACCCGGGCGGGGAGCTGTTTTTT. It encodes CASSLDPGGELFF.

The rearrangement joins TRBV28 to TRBJ2-2, with 9 bases fitting TRBD1. The CDR3 totals 15 residues. The junction had 6 bases not matched to a gene; V was cut back by 4 bases and J by 6 bases. Germline loops: CDR1 MDHEN, CDR2 SYDVKM. Here the CDR3 reads CASSSGQGTSGELFF. The DNA of the CDR3 is TGTGCCAGCAGTTCGGGACAGGGCACCTCCGGGGAGCTGTTTTTT.

The V gene is TRBV7-3, the J gene TRBJ2-2; 7 bases are shared with TRBD2. The CDR3 runs to 14 residues. Germline V gene sequence: CDR1 SGHTA, CDR2 FQGTGA. The junction had 6 bases not matched to a gene; V was cut back by 5 bases and J by 6 bases. The CDR3 DNA sequence: TGTGCCAGCAGCCTTGGACTAGTCGCCGGGGAGCTGTTTTTT. This gives the protein CASSLGLVAGELFF.

The J gene is TRBJ2-7, the V gene TRBV28; 7 bases are shared with TRBD1. The ends lost 5 bases at V and 0 bases at J; junction bases unmatched: 7. In germline, CDR1 is MDHEN, CDR2 SYDVKM. CDR3 size: 15 residues. Written as DNA, the CDR3 is TGTGCCAGCAGTCCCGGGACAGTGAGCTCCTACGAGCAGTACGTC. Amino acids: CASSPGTVSSYEQYV.

The DNA of the CDR3 is TGCAGCGTTGCTACCGGGACAGGAGGCAATCAGCCCCAGCATTTT. It is translated as CSVATGTGGNQPQHF. The chain recombines TRBV29-1 with TRBJ1-5; 8 bases agree with TRBD1. In germline, CDR1 is SQVTM, CDR2 ANQGSEA. The CDR3 runs 15 residues. Trimming cost V 4 bases and J 2 bases; bases outside gene matches: 7.

This clone was detected a few times. V and J are TRBV11-1 and TRBJ2-1; 11 nucleotides line up with TRBD1. CDR1 is SGHAT, CDR2 FQDESV, per germline (reference sequence). The length of the CDR3 is 16 residues. With 1 base clipped from V and 7 bases from J, the junction kept 6 bases outside the gene matches. CDR3 DNA sequence: TGTGCCAGCAGCTTAGAGAGGGACAGGGGGGGGAATGAGCAGTTCTTC. Its protein is CASSLERDRGGNEQFF.